The T cell receptor beta chain under discussion was sequenced for a study of blood T cell repertoires in COVID-19. Study-wide background: The origin of the acute and convalescent COVID-19 samples was the United States, Italy and Spain.

This CDR3 spans 17 amino acids. Germline V gene sequence: CDR1 LGHDT, CDR2 YNNKEL (reference sequence). V trimming: 5 bases; J trimming: 1 base; junction bases outside the gene matches: 11. TCRdb's copy holds only in-frame clones and misses some; the assay was immunoSEQ multiplex PCR. The data show roughly 380,000 clones, about four fifths seen once. Specimen: peripheral blood. This TCR was recovered from a human donor with acute or convalescent COVID-19. The donor label of this sample is uncertain. This chain joins TRBV3-1 (or the pseudogene TRBV3-2) and TRBJ1-1; 9 positions match TRBD1. The CDR3 nucleotides read TGTGCCAGCAGCGGCCAACAGGGGGCATTGAGGAACACTGAAGCTTTCTTT. It specifies CASSGQQGALRNTEAFF.